This T cell receptor (beta chain) was sequenced during a study of T cell responses to AZD1222 COVID-19 vaccine. The CDR3 covers 14 residues. The germline V gene has CDR1 SGHRS and CDR2 YFSETQ. Between the trimmed V and J ends, which lost 0 bases and 0 bases, there was a span of 5 bases. This table comes from immunoSEQ multiplex PCR, and its TCRdb copy is limited to in-frame clones, with some not included. The sample yields 120,000 to 150,000 clones, around 86% seen once. Sequenced here: peripheral blood, sampled on day 0 of MenACWY control vaccination. The receptor was isolated from an adult in good health. This chain connects TRBV5-1 to TRBJ2-3; unclear D gene. CDR3 in amino acids: CASSLGASTDTQYF. CDR3 DNA sequence: TGCGCCAGCAGCTTGGGGGCAAGCACAGATACGCAGTATTTT.